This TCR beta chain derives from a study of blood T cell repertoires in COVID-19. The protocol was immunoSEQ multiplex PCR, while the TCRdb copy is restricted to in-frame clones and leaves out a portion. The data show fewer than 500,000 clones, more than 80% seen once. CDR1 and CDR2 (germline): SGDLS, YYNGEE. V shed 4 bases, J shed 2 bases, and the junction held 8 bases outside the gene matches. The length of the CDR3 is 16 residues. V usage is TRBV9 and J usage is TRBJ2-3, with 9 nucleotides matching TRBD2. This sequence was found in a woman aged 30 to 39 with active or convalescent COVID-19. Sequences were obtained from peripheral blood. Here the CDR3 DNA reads TGTGCCAGCAGCCCAGAGACTAGCGGACTCACAGATACGCAGTATTTT. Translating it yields CASSPETSGLTDTQYF.